The next 21 T cell receptor beta chains were all read from a single sample in a study of blood T cells in healthy people across ages. For the second PCR, which ran for about 6 to 11 cycles, a sample-barcoded 5' primer and a J-beta primer mix were used. TCRdb re-analysed the 5' RACE reads in MiXCR, keeping a single row per CDR3 protein. The data hold 1.5 million to 2 million distinct CDR3 sequences, with around 48% observed a single time. Material for sequencing was blood. These receptor sequences come from a middle-aged woman in good health.

The gene calls are TRBV12-3 or TRBV12-4 and TRBJ1-2, with TRBD1 identical over 8 bases. Trimming cost V 5 bases and J 2 bases; bases outside gene matches: 4. The CDR3 loop spans 14 amino acids. CDR3 sequence: CASSVDRANYGYTF. As DNA, the CDR3 is TGTGCCAGCAGTGTGGACAGGGCGAACTATGGCTACACCTTC.

The V gene is TRBV6-5, the J gene TRBJ1-2; D perhaps matches TRBD1 (5 bases). The CDR3 is 12 residues long. Germline V CDR1 and CDR2: MNHEY, SVGAGI. V lost 5 bases and J 6 bases, leaving 10 bases between the germline ends. CDR3 in DNA: TGTGCCAGCAGTCCGACAGACCATGGCTACACCTTC. Translation: CASSPTDHGYTF.

The chain employs TRBV27 and TRBJ2-1, with 8 bases identical to TRBD2. Germline CDR1 and CDR2: MNHEY and SMNVEV (reference sequence). The CDR3 has 17 residues. Trimming at V came to 2 bases and at J to 3 bases, leaving 9 bases not matched to a gene. The CDR3 here is CASSLTPGLGLYNEQFF. The CDR3 DNA reads as TGTGCCAGCAGTTTAACTCCGGGACTAGGGCTCTACAATGAGCAGTTCTTC.

The chain couples TRBV29-1 to TRBJ2-2; tentatively, D is TRBD1 or TRBD2 (5 bases each). V lost 5 bases, J lost 3 bases, and 10 bases lay in between. The CDR3 covers 13 residues. From germline, CDR1 is SQVTM and CDR2 ANQGSEA. This chain's CDR3 is CSVFGDDTGELFF. The CDR3 coding sequence is TGCAGCGTTTTTGGGGACGACACCGGGGAGCTGTTTTTT.

This clonotype was seen only once. The rearrangement uses TRBV20-1 and TRBJ2-1; D might be TRBD1 or TRBD2, each matching 5 bases. This CDR3 is 14 amino acids long. Germline values: CDR1 DFQATT, CDR2 SNEGSKA (reference sequence). V lost 8 bases and J lost 6, with 20 bases in between. The CDR3 DNA reads as TGCAGTTCGCTAGATCCAGGGACGTCCAATGAGCAGTTCTTC. Its protein is CSSLDPGTSNEQFF.

This rearrangement joins TRBV4-1 to TRBJ2-7; D might be TRBD2 (7 bases). The assigned J gene may be wrong: the sequence end matches TRBJ2-5 better. The germline V gene has CDR1 MGHRA and CDR2 YSYEKL. The CDR3 consists of 15 residues. CDR3 amino acids: CASSQAYRGGETQYF. CDR3 coding DNA: TGCGCCAGCAGCCAAGCGTATAGGGGGGGAGAGACCCAGTACTTC.

This sequence joins TRBV4-2 and TRBJ2-7; TRBD2 might be the D (5 bases). This CDR3 spans 14 amino acids. The V end was cut by 4 bases, the J end by 3 bases, with 13 bases between. Germline-derived CDR1 and CDR2 are LGHNA and YNFKEQ. CDR3 bases: TGTGCCAGCAGCCTCAACGGGGTGATCTACGAGCAGTACTTC. It encodes CASSLNGVIYEQYF.

V is TRBV28 and J is TRBJ2-7; 11 bases align to TRBD2. The V segment lost 8 bases and the J segment 1 base; nucleotides outside the gene matches: 4. The CDR3 is 14 residues long. Per germline, CDR1 MDHEN and CDR2 SYDVKM. CDR3 DNA sequence: TGTGCCAGCCTACTAGCGGGGGTTTCCTACGAGCAGTACTTC. It encodes CASLLAGVSYEQYF. Variable domain in full (rest from reference TRBV28 and TRBJ2-7): DVKVTQSSRYLVKRTGEKVFLECVQDMDHENMFWYRQDPGLGLRLIYFSYDVKMKEKGDIPEGYSVSREKKERFSLILESASTNQTSMYLCASLLAGVSYEQYFGPGTRLTVT.

The V gene is TRBV28, the J gene TRBJ2-3; 13 bases align to TRBD2. This CDR3 region has 16 residues. Germline trimming cut 5 bases from V and 8 bases from J; bases unmatched to any gene: 10. Germline V gene data show CDR1 as MDHEN and CDR2 as SYDVKM. In nucleotides, the CDR3 is TGTGCCAGCAGTCCCCATCAGACTAGCGGGGGGCTTACGCAGTATTTT. It specifies CASSPHQTSGGLTQYF.

J is TRBJ2-5 and V is TRBV27; D may be TRBD1 or TRBD2 (5 bases each). CDR1 MNHEY and CDR2 SMNVEV come from the germline V gene (reference sequence). The V end lost 6 bases, the J end lost 2 bases, and 13 bases lay between the germline ends. The CDR3 extends over 14 amino acids. CDR3 sequence: CASSNLGRQETQYF. The CDR3, as DNA: TGTGCCAGCAGCAACCTGGGACGGCAAGAGACCCAGTACTTC.

This clonotype was seen a few times. This chain joins TRBV5-1 and TRBJ2-1; 8 nucleotides match TRBD1. Germline assignment: CDR1 SGHRS and CDR2 YFSETQ. The ends lost 4 bases at V and 5 bases at J; junction bases unmatched: 5. The CDR3 is 14 residues long. This chain's CDR3 is CASSHWTGNNEQFF. CDR3 coding DNA: TGCGCCAGCAGCCACTGGACAGGGAACAATGAGCAGTTCTTC.

This clonotype was observed many times. The chain recombines TRBV7-9 with TRBJ1-2; the match to TRBD1 covers 7 bases. CDR1 is SEHNR and CDR2 is FQNEAQ in the germline V gene (reference sequence). The CDR3 covers 14 residues. V dropped 4 bases and J dropped 4; count of bases not matched to a gene: 6. Written as DNA, the CDR3 is TGTGCCAGCAGCTCGTCAGGGGGGGCCTATGGCTACACCTTC. Encoded protein: CASSSSGGAYGYTF.

As concerns this clonotype: Germline is not matched at one junction end, which may reflect a read error. The V call is TRBV9, the J call TRBJ2-5; the D gene could be TRBD1 or TRBD2 (5 bases each). Germline loops: CDR1 SGDLS, CDR2 YYNGEE. The length of the CDR3 is 16 residues. In nucleotides, the CDR3 is TGTGCCAGCAGCGTGAGGTGGGGCGGGTATGAAGAGACCCGGTACTTC. Translating it yields CASSVRWGGYEETRYF.

The V and J genes are TRBV6-1 and TRBJ2-1; a possible D gene is TRBD2 (6 bases). Between the trimmed V and J ends, which lost 3 bases and 9 bases, there was a span of 12 bases. The CDR3 loop spans 13 amino acids. Per germline, CDR1 MNHNS and CDR2 SASEGT. The CDR3 DNA is TGTGCCAGCAGTGACCGGGGGTCGGGTGAGCAGTTCTTC. Protein sequence: CASSDRGSGEQFF.

The rearrangement links TRBV7-2 to TRBJ1-4; D unresolved. Trimming shortened V by 1 base and J by 3 bases, and 9 bases separated the two germline ends. Germline assignment: CDR1 SGHTA and CDR2 FQGNSA. This CDR3 comprises 15 residues. This CDR3 reads CASSLVNRPNEKLFF. DNA for the CDR3: TGTGCCAGCAGCTTAGTAAACAGACCTAATGAAAAACTGTTTTTT. Supplemented by reference TRBV7-2 and TRBJ1-4, the full variable domain reads GAGVSQSPSNKVTEKGKDVELRCDPISGHTALYWYRQSLGQGLEFLIYFQGNSAPDKSGLPSDRFSAERTGGSVSTLTIQRTQQEDSAVYLCASSLVNRPNEKLFFGSGTQLSVL.

V usage is TRBV7-9 and J usage is TRBJ1-2, with TRBD1 matching 8 bases. V was clipped by 3 bases and J by 3 bases; unmatched bases: 15. Germline CDR1 SEHNR, CDR2 FQNEAQ (reference sequence). The CDR3 contains 18 residues. CDR3 nucleotides: TGTGCCAGCAGCTTTTGGGGACAGGAAGAGACCGGGCACTATGGCTACACCTTC. Amino acid sequence: CASSFWGQEETGHYGYTF.

The J gene is TRBJ2-5, the V gene TRBV7-2; D ambiguous. The germline gives CDR1 SGHTA, CDR2 FQGNSA. Trimming removed 4 bases from V and 5 bases from J, with 14 bases in between. The CDR3 contains 14 residues. The CDR3 sequence is CASSSGLDRETQYF. The CDR3, as DNA: TGTGCCAGCAGCTCTGGGCTGGATAGGGAGACCCAGTACTTC.

Of note for this clonotype: A much larger clonotype is one base distant, so this may be a read error. The chain combines TRBV4-3 with TRBJ2-4; D gene unclear. The J call may be faulty, since TRBJ2-7 better matches the DNA end. This CDR3 region has 13 residues. Germline V gene data show CDR1 as LGHNA and CDR2 as YSLEER. CDR3 DNA sequence: TGCGCCAGCAGCCAAGATTACTCCTACGAGCAGTACTTC. Its protein product is CASSQDYSYEQYF.

This clonotype came up a few times. J is TRBJ2-5 and V is TRBV21-1; the DNA was not compared with TRBD2, the D call given in the table. TRBV21-1 is a pseudogene locus. This CDR3 is 14 amino acids long. The CDR3 DNA reads TGTGCCAGCAGTTGCCAGGGGAGGGAAGAGACCCAGTACTTC. Translated, it gives CASSCQGREETQYF.

This sequence joins TRBV7-2 and TRBJ2-3; D may correspond to TRBD1 or TRBD2 (6 bases each). CDR3 length equals 19 residues. Deletions cut 5 bases from V and 0 bases from J, with 24 bases between. Per germline, CDR1 SGHTA and CDR2 FQGNSA. The CDR3 spells CASSHRGIAGGGSTDTQYF. Here the CDR3 DNA reads TGTGCCAGCAGCCATAGGGGAATAGCCGGGGGCGGGAGCACAGATACGCAGTATTTT.

The gene calls are TRBV5-1 and TRBJ1-1, with D possibly being TRBD1 (6 bases). V was clipped by 0 bases and J by 6 bases, with 15 bases between them. There are 15 residues in the CDR3. Germline V gene data show CDR1 as SGHRS and CDR2 as YFSETQ. The CDR3 nucleotides are TGCGCCAGCAGCTTGGTGGCAGGGGCTGCCCCTGAAGCTTTCTTT. It codes for CASSLVAGAAPEAFF.